These T cell receptor beta chains were read from a single sample in a study of T cells in Graves' hyperthyroidism and ophthalmopathy. Via MiXCR, TCRdb re-called the multiplex PCR reads, giving one row per CDR3 protein. The profile covers about 580,000 distinct CDR3 sequences, with about half appearing a single time and approximately 8.4% taken by the ten largest. Sequencing was performed on peripheral blood or thyroid tissue (not recorded which). Receptors originate from a woman under 30 with Graves' hyperthyroidism. The CDR3 runs from the conserved cysteine through the conserved F or W. D genes are given only for firm matches. Rows give clone size only sometimes, using once, few, many, or a class for an expanded clone.

d_call	j_call	clone_size	v_call	cdr3_nt	cdr3_aa
-	TRBJ1-1	many	TRBV7-3	TGTGCCAGGGAGGAGAAGGGCGAGGGGGGCACTGAAGCTTTCTTT	CAREEKGEGGTEAFF
TRBD1	TRBJ1-5	many	TRBV4-1	TGCGCCAGCAGCCAACCCGTCAAGGGGGCTGATCAGCCCCAGCATTTT	CASSQPVKGADQPQHF
-	TRBJ2-1	-	TRBV10-3	TGTGCCACCAGTGATTGGGGTGCCTCAGCTAATGAGCAGTTCTTC	CATSDWGASANEQFF
TRBD1	TRBJ1-5	-	TRBV7-2	TGTGCCAGCAGCCAGGGGACAGCCACAGATACGCAGCATTTT	CASSQGTATDTQHF
-	TRBJ2-5	-	TRBV12-5	TGTGCTAGTGGTCGACAGCAAGAGACCCAGTACTTC	CASGRQQETQYF
TRBD1	TRBJ1-2	-	TRBV20-1	TGCAGTGCTGAAGGACAGGGGGCAGCTAACTATGGCTACACCTTC	CSAEGQGAANYGYTF
TRBD2	TRBJ2-5	few	TRBV11-3	TGTGCCAGCAGCGCCGGGACTAGCGGTTCAACGGAGACCCAGTACTTC	CASSAGTSGSTETQYF
TRBD1	TRBJ2-5	few	TRBV14	TGTGCCAGCAGCCGTACAGGGGTGGAGACCCAGTACTTC	CASSRTGVETQYF
TRBD2	TRBJ2-7	-	TRBV19	TGTGCCAGTAGTATATATCCGGGAGGGATAAATGAGCAGTACTTC	CASSIYPGGINEQYF
TRBD2	TRBJ2-2	-	TRBV7-3	TGTGCCAGCAGCTTAAAGGAGGGACTAGCGCCCGGGGAGCTGTTTTTT	CASSLKEGLAPGELFF
-	TRBJ1-5	many	TRBV20-1	TGCAGTGCAACAGGGATCTTCGGCAATCAGCCCCAGCATTTT	CSATGIFGNQPQHF
TRBD2	TRBJ2-5	-	TRBV2	TGTGCTAGTTATTGGCTAGCGGGAGGGGAGACCCAGTACTTC	CASYWLAGGETQYF
-	TRBJ2-7	-	TRBV14	TGTGCCAGCAGCCAGAGGGAGACTACTCCTCAGTACTTC	CASSQRETTPQYF
-	TRBJ2-7	few	TRBV27	TGTGCCAGCAGTTCCGCGGCCCCGAGCCCCTACGAGCAGTACTTC	CASSSAAPSPYEQYF
-	TRBJ1-2	many	TRBV29-1	TGCAGCGTTGAAGATCGGGACTCGTACTACTATGGCTACACCTTC	CSVEDRDSYYYGYTF
-	TRBJ2-7	many	TRBV15	TGTGCCACCAGCAGAGGATCGGGCGAGCAGTACTTC	CATSRGSGEQYF
TRBD2	TRBJ2-2	-	TRBV5-1	TGCGCCAGCAGCTTGACCTCGAGCGGGAGTTCCGGGGAGCTGTTTTTT	CASSLTSSGSSGELFF
TRBD2	TRBJ2-7	many	TRBV12-3/TRBV12-4	TGTGCCAGCAGTTACCTACTAGCGGGAGTTTACGAGCAGTACTTC	CASSYLLAGVYEQYF
-	TRBJ2-2	many	TRBV7-8	TGTGCCAGCAGCTCCCTGGTGGGGGACACCGGGGAGCTGTTTTTT	CASSSLVGDTGELFF
TRBD1	TRBJ1-2	many	TRBV19	TGTGCCAGTAGTAAAAGAAGGGACAGAGTGAACTATGGCTACACCTTC	CASSKRRDRVNYGYTF
-	TRBJ1-1	many	TRBV29-1	TGCAGCCTAACCATCGGGGGTGAAGCTTTCTTT	CSLTIGGEAFF
-	TRBJ2-7	-	TRBV7-9	TGTGCCAGCAGCCAGGGGCAATACAATGAGCAGTACTTC	CASSQGQYNEQYF
TRBD1	TRBJ2-7	many	TRBV7-9	TGTGCCAGCAACCCCGGGACAGGGGCCTCCGAGCAGTACTTC	CASNPGTGASEQYF
TRBD1	TRBJ1-3	-	TRBV5-1	TGCGCCAGCAGCCCGGCCTCGGGACAGGGTTTATTTGGAGACACCATATATTTT	CASSPASGQGLFGDTIYF
-	TRBJ2-7	-	TRBV5-4	TGTGCCAGCAGCGGGGGCCCAGGGGGGTACGGTGGGCAGTACTTC	CASSGGPGGYGGQYF
-	TRBJ2-5	-	TRBV12-3/TRBV12-4	TGTGCCAGCACCCCGGGACGGATGACCTACGAGACCCAGTACTTC	CASTPGRMTYETQYF
-	TRBJ1-4	few	TRBV7-3	TGTGCCAGCAGCCCTGACACCGGCGGTGAAAAACTGTTTTTT	CASSPDTGGEKLFF
-	TRBJ2-2	-	TRBV11-2	TGTGCCCGCCGGGACCCAAACACCGGGGAGCTGTTTTTT	CARRDPNTGELFF
TRBD1	TRBJ2-7	-	TRBV4-2	TGTGCCAGCAGCCAAGATGGGGGACAGGGGAGCGAGCAGTACTTC	CASSQDGGQGSEQYF
-	TRBJ1-1	many	TRBV3-1	TGTGCCAGCAGCCAAGTTCTACGTACTGAAGCTTTCTTT	CASSQVLRTEAFF
TRBD1	TRBJ2-2	-	TRBV11-2	TGTGCCAGCAGCTTAGTCTCAGGGGGCGAGCTGTTTTTT	CASSLVSGGELFF
TRBD1	TRBJ1-3	-	TRBV15	TGTGCCACCAGCAAAAGACAGGGGGCGCGAGGAAACACCATATATTTT	CATSKRQGARGNTIYF
TRBD1	TRBJ1-5	many	TRBV7-9	TGTGCCAGCAGCCGGGCGGGACAGGGAAATCAGCCCCAGCATTTT	CASSRAGQGNQPQHF
-	TRBJ1-1	-	TRBV10-3	TGTGCCATCAGTCGCGGGCGGACTGGCCGGGCAGCTTTCTTT	CAISRGRTGRAAFF
TRBD1	TRBJ1-1	-	TRBV7-9	TGTGCCAGCAGCACGGGGGGGACAGGGGACACTGAAGCTTTCTTT	CASSTGGTGDTEAFF
TRBD1	TRBJ1-2	-	TRBV6-6	TGTGCCAGCAGAAATCAGGGGGCGGGCGGCTACACCTTC	CASRNQGAGGYTF
TRBD2	TRBJ2-6	few	TRBV7-2	TGTGCCAGCAGCTCCTACGCCGGGACTAGCGGGAGTTACTCTGGGGCCAACGTCCTGACTTTC	CASSSYAGTSGSYSGANVLTF
TRBD2	TRBJ2-5	-	TRBV20-1	TGCAGTGCTAGATGGACTAGCGGGAGGCAAGAAACCCAGAACTTC	CSARWTSGRQETQNF
TRBD1	TRBJ2-2	-	TRBV2	TGTGCCAGCAGTGAAGGGACAGGGGAAAATCGGGAGCTGTTTTTT	CASSEGTGENRELFF
TRBD1	TRBJ1-1	-	TRBV25-1	TGTGCCAGCAGGAGACAGGGGGCTGACATGAACACTGAAGCTTTCTTT	CASRRQGADMNTEAFF
-	TRBJ2-7	few	TRBV27	TGTGCCACCCGCGGGGAACCCCTCGAGCAGTACTTC	CATRGEPLEQYF
TRBD2	TRBJ2-7	many	TRBV5-4	TGTGCCAGCAGCTTGAATAGCGGGAGGTCCTACGAGCAGTACTTC	CASSLNSGRSYEQYF
-	TRBJ1-3	few	TRBV11-2	TGTGCCAGCAGCTTGCCGGGACCTGGAAACACCATATATTTT	CASSLPGPGNTIYF
-	TRBJ1-2	many	TRBV5-1	TGCGCCAGCAGCTTGTCGGCGGAGGTGGGCTACACCTTC	CASSLSAEVGYTF
-	TRBJ1-4	-	TRBV20-1	-	CSARVDGLQLMKNCFF
TRBD1	TRBJ2-7	-	TRBV29-1	TGCAGCGTTGAAGATGGACAGGGGGGCTACGAGCAGTACTTC	CSVEDGQGGYEQYF
TRBD1	TRBJ1-5	-	TRBV5-6	TGTGCCAGCAGAGATCGGACAGGGTCCAATCAGCCCCAGCATTTT	CASRDRTGSNQPQHF
TRBD1	TRBJ2-7	-	TRBV20-1	TGCAGTGCTATCCCGGACAGGGGATCGTCTCTCGAGCAGTACTTC	CSAIPDRGSSLEQYF
-	TRBJ1-6	-	TRBV2	TGTGCCAGCCGGAGCGGGGTGGAATCACCCCTCCACTTT	CASRSGVESPLHF
-	TRBJ2-5	once	TRBV29-1	TGCAGCGTTGACGTCCGGGACTGGGAGACCCAGTACTTC	CSVDVRDWETQYF
-	TRBJ2-5	many	TRBV12-3/TRBV12-4	TGTGCCAGCAGTTCGCTGGAGGTTAGAGAGACCCAGTACTTC	CASSSLEVRETQYF
TRBD1	TRBJ1-2	-	TRBV29-1	TGCAGCGTTGAGACAGGGGCGTTGGGCTACACCTTC	CSVETGALGYTF